The 32 T cell receptor beta chains below were found in one sample sequenced in a study of monozygotic twins with inflammatory bowel disease (dated by TCRdb to about 2019). Library prep was done by 5' RACE. For sequencing, an Illumina HiSeq 2500 was employed. Each CDR3 protein sequence appears as one entry after TCRdb reprocessed the reads, and no DNA is included. This sample's records show about 160,000 distinct CDR3 sequences. The biggest ten clones account for roughly 2.4% of the sample. The source material was blood. The receptors stem from a human donor with ulcerative colitis or Crohn's disease, or a healthy co-twin of an affected twin (not recorded which).

V and J are TRBV12-3 or TRBV12-4 and TRBJ2-5; TCRdb picks TRBD1, but there is no DNA to check that call. This CDR3 region has 15 residues. CDR3 loop: CASSLYSTGQETQYF.

The V call is TRBV5-1, the J call TRBJ2-1. Germline CDR1 is SGHRS and CDR2 is YFSETQ. There are 11 residues in the CDR3. The chain's CDR3 is CASSSFDSQFF.

The V call is TRBV5-1, the J call TRBJ2-5; the D gene TCRdb calls, TRBD2, cannot be checked with no DNA. This CDR3 comprises 16 residues. Looked up from germline, CDR1 is SGHRS and CDR2 is YFSETQ. The CDR3 is CASSPLGAGRGETQYF.

The chain has TRBV18 and TRBJ2-3; with no DNA, the TCRdb D assignment of TRBD1 cannot be verified. CDR1 is KGHSH and CDR2 is LQKENI in the germline V gene. The CDR3 covers 16 residues. CDR3 in amino acids: CASSPPGRGHGDTQYF.

This chain joins TRBV25-1 and TRBJ1-5; without DNA, the TCRdb call of TRBD1 cannot be checked. The germline gives CDR1 MGHDK, CDR2 SYGVNS. The CDR3 is 12 amino acids. The chain's CDR3 is CASEGQHQPQHF.

This sequence joins TRBV2 and TRBJ1-6; TCRdb reports TRBD1, a call that lacks DNA to check it against. The germline V gene encodes CDR1 SNHLY and CDR2 FYNNEI. This CDR3 contains 15 residues. This CDR3 reads CASSLSTDYNSPLHF.

The chain has TRBV20-1 and TRBJ2-7; TCRdb's D gene call, TRBD1, goes unchecked for lack of DNA. The CDR3 totals 18 residues. CDR1 DFQATT and CDR2 SNEGSKA come from the germline V gene (reference sequence). CDR3 protein: CSASLGTTGGGSSYEQYF.

The V gene is TRBV7-6, the J gene TRBJ2-5; lacking DNA, the TRBD2 call made by TCRdb goes unchecked. This CDR3 has 17 residues. The V gene's germline CDR1 is SGHVS and CDR2 FNYEAQ. CDR3 sequence reads: CASSLQSGGSRGETQYF.

This chain joins TRBV10-3 and TRBJ1-1. The germline V gene encodes CDR1 ENHRY and CDR2 SYGVKD. The CDR3 extends over 14 amino acids. The CDR3 here is CAIMKERQNTEAFF.

This rearrangement joins TRBV20-1 to TRBJ2-6; TCRdb names TRBD1, which stays unverified in the absence of DNA. The CDR3 is 16 residues long. Germline V gene sequence: CDR1 DFQATT, CDR2 SNEGSKA (reference sequence). The CDR3 sequence: CSARRGTVSGANVLTF.

The V and J genes are TRBV7-3 and TRBJ2-1; there is no DNA to check the TCRdb D call of TRBD2. The CDR3 loop spans 16 amino acids. The V gene's germline CDR1 is SGHTA and CDR2 FQGTGA. The CDR3: CASSLTSGNHYNEQFF.

V usage is TRBV20-1 and J usage is TRBJ2-3. The germline V gene encodes CDR1 DFQATT and CDR2 SNEGSKA (reference sequence). The length of the CDR3 is 11 residues. The CDR3 spells CSARDVDTQYF.

The chain has TRBV7-9 and TRBJ1-5; TCRdb names TRBD1, which stays unverified in the absence of DNA. Germline assignment: CDR1 SEHNR and CDR2 FQNEAQ (reference sequence). The CDR3 has 15 amino acids. CDR3 sequence: CASSRDGNSNQPQHF.

J is TRBJ2-2 and V is TRBV11-3; the D gene TCRdb calls, TRBD1, cannot be checked with no DNA. The length of the CDR3 is 18 residues. CDR1 SGHNT and CDR2 YENEEA come from the germline V gene. CDR3 sequence reads: CASSLDSGQGKDTGELFF.

V usage is TRBV24-1 and J usage is TRBJ2-1; the TRBD1 assignment by TCRdb is unverifiable without DNA. The CDR3 runs 17 residues. Per the germline V gene, CDR1 is KGHDR and CDR2 is SFDVKD. The CDR3 here is CATSDPQGRPGDNEQFF.

The chain couples TRBV6-5 to TRBJ1-5; the D gene TCRdb calls, TRBD1, cannot be checked with no DNA. This CDR3 spans 14 amino acids. Germline V gene data show CDR1 as MNHEY and CDR2 as SVGAGI. CDR3: CASSLQGQNQPQHF.

This chain links TRBV7-2 with TRBJ2-2; TCRdb gives TRBD1 as the D gene, but with no DNA this cannot be confirmed. This CDR3 is built from 16 residues. Germline assignment: CDR1 SGHTA and CDR2 FQGNSA. CDR3: CASSYGQGENTGELFF. The full variable domain, in which reference TRBV7-2 and TRBJ2-2 provide the parts outside the CDR3, is GAGVSQSPSNKVTEKGKDVELRCDPISGHTALYWYRQSLGQGLEFLIYFQGNSAPDKSGLPSDRFSAERTGGSVSTLTIQRTQQEDSAVYLCASSYGQGENTGELFFGEGSRLTVL.

The chain recombines TRBV7-3 with TRBJ1-6. The CDR3 is 15 amino acids. Germline V gene data show CDR1 as SGHTA and CDR2 as FQGTGA. CDR3 sequence reads: CASSLGRSYNSPLHF.

J is TRBJ1-6 and V is TRBV29-1; TCRdb indicates TRBD1, and absent DNA this call remains unverified. The CDR3 runs 13 residues. Germline values: CDR1 SQVTM, CDR2 ANQGSEA. The CDR3 reads CSARVKRDGSLHF.

The chain joins TRBV6-1 to TRBJ1-1; the TRBD1 assignment by TCRdb is unverifiable without DNA. The CDR3 totals 16 residues. Germline values: CDR1 MNHNS, CDR2 SASEGT. The CDR3 sequence: CASSQRVDSLNTEAFF.

The gene calls are TRBV5-4 and TRBJ2-7; lacking DNA, the TRBD2 call made by TCRdb goes unchecked. There are 15 residues in the CDR3. CDR1 and CDR2 (germline): SGHNT, YYREEE (reference sequence). CDR3 sequence: CASSLFARVPYEQYF.

The chain uses TRBV7-6 and TRBJ2-2; TCRdb's D call of TRBD2 is untestable without DNA. Germline-derived CDR1 and CDR2 are SGHVS and FNYEAQ. The CDR3 is made up of 17 amino acids. CDR3 sequence reads: CASSLSAGSVNTGELFF.

The chain uses TRBV5-1 and TRBJ2-2; as DNA is missing, the TRBD2 call by TCRdb cannot be tested. The CDR3 loop spans 18 amino acids. Germline values: CDR1 SGHRS, CDR2 YFSETQ. The CDR3 sequence: CASSSRILAGGPHGELFF.

This chain joins TRBV12-3 or TRBV12-4 and TRBJ2-3; the TCRdb D gene call, TRBD2, has no DNA to confirm it. CDR3 length: 16 residues. The CDR3 reads CASSLLAGAFKDTQYF.

The chain has TRBV20-1 and TRBJ2-2. Germline-derived CDR1 and CDR2 are DFQATT and SNEGSKA (reference sequence). The CDR3 is 14 amino acids. The CDR3 protein is CSARDSGNIGVLFF.

The genes are TRBV7-2 and TRBJ2-7; TCRdb proposes TRBD1, but this gene call is untestable without DNA. Germline assignment: CDR1 SGHTA and CDR2 FQGNSA. This CDR3 spans 13 amino acids. The chain's CDR3 is CASSSNPGDRGDF.

The rearrangement uses TRBV5-1 and TRBJ1-4. The germline V gene has CDR1 SGHRS and CDR2 YFSETQ. The CDR3 runs 15 residues. This chain's CDR3 is CASSLVLGEEEKLFF. The whole variable domain, filled in from reference TRBV5-1 and TRBJ1-4, reads KAGVTQTPRYLIKTRGQQVTLSCSPISGHRSVSWYQQTPGQGLQFLFEYFSETQRNKGNFPGRFSGRQFSNSRSEMNVSTLELGDSALYLCASSLVLGEEEKLFFGSGTQLSVL.

The chain links TRBV30 to TRBJ1-1; TCRdb proposes TRBD1, but this gene call is untestable without DNA. The germline CDR1 and CDR2 sequences are GTSNPN and SVGIG (reference sequence). CDR3 length: 12 residues. CDR3 residues: CAWRMTGSEAFF.

The chain employs TRBV11-2 and TRBJ1-6. Germline values: CDR1 SGHAT, CDR2 FQNNGV. The CDR3 sequence is 13 residues long. CDR3 sequence reads: CASSLADNSPLHF.

V and J are TRBV27 and TRBJ2-7; TCRdb lists TRBD1, though no DNA is available to test this call. Germline V gene data show CDR1 as MNHEY and CDR2 as SMNVEV (reference sequence). This CDR3 is built from 15 residues. CDR3: CASTLLVGQTYEQYF.

This chain connects TRBV7-9 to TRBJ2-7; without DNA, the TCRdb call of TRBD1 cannot be checked. CDR3 length: 14 amino acids. In germline, CDR1 is SEHNR, CDR2 FQNEAQ (reference sequence). CDR3: CASSSGGVAYEQYF.

V is TRBV20-1 and J is TRBJ1-5. The CDR3 covers 12 residues. The germline V gene encodes CDR1 DFQATT and CDR2 SNEGSKA (reference sequence). CDR3 sequence reads: CSASRKLQPQHF.